This passage covers 5 T cell receptor beta chains from one sample sequenced in a study of T cells expressing NK-cell markers (dated by TCRdb to the early 2020s). The library was obtained by 5' RACE. Sequencing took place on an Illumina HiSeq 2000. Following TCRdb reprocessing, every CDR3 protein sequence forms one entry, and DNA is not provided. The sample's clone listing holds some 300,000 distinct CDR3 sequences. The ten largest clones add up to 0.39% of the sample. The source material was blood T cells: a sorted CD56 or NKG2C T cell subset, CD4+ or CD8+ T cells, or bulk PBMC T cells (not recorded which). These receptors all come from a man younger than 35 in good health. Donor details come from another sample of the same person, matched by shared clones.

J is TRBJ2-7 and V is TRBV27; TCRdb lists TRBD1, though no DNA is available to test this call. The CDR3 runs to 14 residues. Germline lookup yields CDR1 MNHEY and CDR2 SMNVEV (reference sequence). The chain's CDR3 is CASSEFGPDYEQYF.

CDR3 residues: CASSLGPSGRRAYEQYF. V and J are TRBV5-4 and TRBJ2-7; without DNA, the TCRdb call of TRBD2 cannot be checked. CDR3 length: 17 residues. Germline CDR1 reads SGHNT; CDR2 reads YYREEE (reference sequence).

The CDR3 sequence is CASSERQGSGELFF. This chain uses TRBV6-4 with TRBJ2-2; without DNA, the TCRdb call of TRBD1 cannot be checked. This CDR3 contains 14 residues. The germline V gene encodes CDR1 MRHNA and CDR2 SNTAGT.

V gene TRBV5-1 combines with J gene TRBJ2-3; TCRdb selects TRBD2, and the lack of DNA leaves this call unchecked. Looked up from germline, CDR1 is SGHRS and CDR2 is YFSETQ. This CDR3 contains 16 residues. CDR3 amino acids: CASSPVASGKADTQYF. The variable domain in full, with the rest retrieved from reference TRBV5-1 and TRBJ2-3, is KAGVTQTPRYLIKTRGQQVTLSCSPISGHRSVSWYQQTPGQGLQFLFEYFSETQRNKGNFPGRFSGRQFSNSRSEMNVSTLELGDSALYLCASSPVASGKADTQYFGPGTRLTVL.

The J gene is TRBJ1-4, the V gene TRBV7-6; TCRdb's assignment of TRBD1 cannot be checked, as there is no DNA. The CDR3 is 14 amino acids. Germline CDR1 and CDR2: SGHVS and FNYEAQ. The CDR3 sequence: CASSATGANEKLFF.